This is a list of T cell receptor beta chains from one sample in a study of STAT5B mutations in CD4+ large granular lymphocyte leukemia. Only in-frame clones appear in the TCRdb table, and some are missing; sequencing was by immunoSEQ multiplex PCR. The table has around 38,000 clones, about 90% seen once. The material sequenced was CD4+ T cells from blood buffy coats. These receptors originate from a human donor in good health. Each CDR3 is given with its conserved first and last residue. Fields, in order: clone size, D gene, V gene, J gene, CDR3 protein, CDR3 DNA. D genes are given only for firm matches. The size field is filled for only some rows; it gives once, few, many or a size class.

clone_size: NA
d_call: NA
v_call: TRBV5-1
j_call: TRBJ1-1
cdr3_aa: CASRAVLNTEAFF
cdr3_nt: TGCGCCAGCAGGGCAGTCTTGAACACTGAAGCTTTCTTT

clone_size: NA
d_call: NA
v_call: TRBV19
j_call: TRBJ2-1
cdr3_aa: CASSVSGSYNEQFF
cdr3_nt: TGTGCCAGTAGTGTGTCAGGGTCCTACAATGAGCAGTTCTTC

clone_size: NA
d_call: TRBD1
v_call: TRBV14
j_call: TRBJ2-2
cdr3_aa: CASSGHLGTGNTGELFF
cdr3_nt: TGTGCCAGCAGTGGTCATTTAGGGACAGGGAACACCGGGGAGCTGTTTTTT

clone_size: NA
d_call: TRBD2
v_call: TRBV5-1
j_call: TRBJ2-7
cdr3_aa: CASSYSGSRSEQYF
cdr3_nt: TGCGCCAGCAGCTACAGCGGGAGCCGCAGCGAGCAGTACTTC

clone_size: NA
d_call: NA
v_call: TRBV4-1
j_call: TRBJ2-3
cdr3_aa: CASSRPSAELTDTQYF
cdr3_nt: TGCGCCAGCAGCCGACCCTCGGCCGAACTCACAGATACGCAGTATTTT

clone_size: NA
d_call: TRBD2
v_call: TRBV6-1
j_call: TRBJ2-7
cdr3_aa: CATLIAGVGYEQYF
cdr3_nt: TGTGCCACCCTAATAGCGGGAGTGGGATACGAGCAGTACTTC

clone_size: NA
d_call: NA
v_call: TRBV4-3
j_call: TRBJ2-7
cdr3_aa: CASSQAYSAYEQYF
cdr3_nt: TGCGCCAGCAGCCAAGCTTACAGTGCCTACGAGCAGTACTTC

clone_size: NA
d_call: NA
v_call: TRBV18
j_call: TRBJ2-7
cdr3_aa: CASSPMEQPEQYF
cdr3_nt: TGTGCCAGCTCACCAATGGAACAGCCCGAGCAGTACTTC

clone_size: NA
d_call: NA
v_call: TRBV29-1
j_call: TRBJ1-5
cdr3_aa: CSVTTGSGQPQHF
cdr3_nt: TGCAGCGTTACCACAGGGTCGGGTCAGCCCCAGCATTTT

clone_size: few
d_call: NA
v_call: TRBV2
j_call: TRBJ1-5
cdr3_aa: CASSDQGGNQPQHF
cdr3_nt: TGTGCCAGCAGTGACCAAGGTGGCAATCAGCCCCAGCATTTT

clone_size: NA
d_call: NA
v_call: TRBV28
j_call: TRBJ2-7
cdr3_aa: CASSLASPSYEQYF
cdr3_nt: TGTGCCAGCAGTTTAGCCAGCCCGTCCTACGAGCAGTACTTC

clone_size: NA
d_call: TRBD2
v_call: TRBV27
j_call: TRBJ2-1
cdr3_aa: CASRTSGRHEQFF
cdr3_nt: TGTGCCAGCAGGACTAGCGGGAGACATGAGCAGTTCTTC